This T cell receptor beta chain comes out of a study of T cell changes during pregnancy in multiple sclerosis. Sequencing used immunoSEQ multiplex PCR; TCRdb keeps in-frame clones, though not all of them. The data contain some 120,000 clones, roughly nine tenths of them singletons. The CDR3 totals 15 residues. V was clipped by 5 bases and J by 1 base; unmatched bases: 5. CDR1 is MNHEY, CDR2 SVGAGI, per germline. The chain carries TRBV6-5 and TRBJ2-3, with TRBD2 matching 8 bases. The material sequenced was peripheral blood, taken in the third trimester of pregnancy. The sequence derives from a female donor with multiple sclerosis, enrolled in a pregnancy study. The CDR3 bases are TGTGCCAGCAGTCCAACAGCGGGGGGCACAGATACGCAGTATTTT. It codes for CASSPTAGGTDTQYF.